Listed below are T cell receptor beta chains from one sample, sequenced in a study of blood T cell repertoires in COVID-19. The method was immunoSEQ multiplex PCR; TCRdb's version includes in-frame clones alone and lacks a portion of them. In the table there are approximately 84,000 clones, approximately 86% of which are singletons. Sequencing was carried out using peripheral blood. Receptor source: a woman over 75 with acute or convalescent COVID-19. Each CDR3 is given with its conserved first and last residue. The order of the fields is D gene, J gene, V gene, clone size, CDR3 protein, CDR3 DNA. The D gene is left open where the match is weak. Clone size is stated in some rows and not others, as once, few, many or a class when expanded.

d_call: NA; j_call: TRBJ2-7; v_call: TRBV5-1; clone_size: NA; cdr3_aa: CASSLTHPYEQYF; cdr3_nt: TGCGCCAGCAGCTTGACTCATCCGTACGAGCAGTACTTC
d_call: NA; j_call: TRBJ2-6; v_call: TRBV7-6; clone_size: NA; cdr3_aa: CASSLEPSGWSSGANVLTF; cdr3_nt: TGTGCCAGCAGCTTAGAGCCCAGCGGCTGGAGCTCTGGGGCCAACGTCCTGACTTTC
d_call: TRBD1; j_call: TRBJ2-2; v_call: TRBV6-6; clone_size: NA; cdr3_aa: CASGDGQVRTGELFF; cdr3_nt: TGTGCCAGCGGGGACGGACAGGTTCGGACCGGGGAGCTGTTTTTT
d_call: TRBD1; j_call: TRBJ2-7; v_call: TRBV18; clone_size: NA; cdr3_aa: CASSSTTGDHEQYF; cdr3_nt: TGTGCCAGCTCATCCACGACAGGGGACCACGAGCAGTACTTC
d_call: NA; j_call: TRBJ1-5; v_call: TRBV28; clone_size: few; cdr3_aa: CASSLIGAGSSNQPQHF; cdr3_nt: TGTGCCAGCAGTTTAATTGGGGCAGGATCTAGCAATCAGCCCCAGCATTTT
d_call: NA; j_call: TRBJ2-3; v_call: TRBV11-1; clone_size: NA; cdr3_aa: CASRPLEGRLKDTQYF; cdr3_nt: TGTGCCAGCAGGCCCCTAGAGGGGAGGTTGAAAGATACGCAGTATTTT
d_call: TRBD2; j_call: TRBJ2-1; v_call: TRBV7-8; clone_size: NA; cdr3_aa: CASSVSSGTYNEQFF; cdr3_nt: TGTGCCAGCAGCGTCTCTAGCGGGACTTACAATGAGCAGTTCTTC
d_call: NA; j_call: TRBJ2-5; v_call: TRBV5-1; clone_size: NA; cdr3_aa: CASSLGQEETQYF; cdr3_nt: TGCGCCAGCAGCTTGGGACAGGAAGAGACCCAGTACTTC
d_call: NA; j_call: TRBJ2-2; v_call: TRBV29-1; clone_size: once; cdr3_aa: CSAFRGTGELFF; cdr3_nt: TGCAGCGCGTTCCGGGGCACCGGGGAGCTGTTTTTT
d_call: TRBD1; j_call: TRBJ1-1; v_call: TRBV27; clone_size: NA; cdr3_aa: CASRRQGRNTEAFF; cdr3_nt: TGTGCCAGCAGACGACAGGGAAGGAACACTGAAGCTTTCTTT
d_call: TRBD1; j_call: TRBJ1-2; v_call: TRBV24-1; clone_size: NA; cdr3_aa: CATSDGADRSYGYTF; cdr3_nt: TGTGCCACCAGTGATGGCGCGGACAGGTCCTATGGCTACACCTTC
d_call: NA; j_call: TRBJ2-1; v_call: TRBV5-1; clone_size: few; cdr3_aa: CASSIRPMTHEQFF; cdr3_nt: TGCGCCAGCAGCATAAGACCCATGACTCATGAGCAGTTCTTC
d_call: NA; j_call: TRBJ1-2; v_call: TRBV19; clone_size: NA; cdr3_aa: CASSKQTASNYGYTF; cdr3_nt: TGTGCCAGTAGTAAACAGACAGCAAGTAACTATGGCTACACCTTC
d_call: NA; j_call: TRBJ1-6; v_call: TRBV28; clone_size: few; cdr3_aa: CASSLGGRGPLHF; cdr3_nt: TGTGCCAGCAGTTTAGGCGGCCGGGGTCCCCTCCACTTT
d_call: TRBD1; j_call: TRBJ2-1; v_call: TRBV6-5; clone_size: once; cdr3_aa: CAASPRDRYRSEQFF; cdr3_nt: TGTGCCGCCTCCCCCCGGGACAGGTACCGGAGTGAGCAGTTCTTC
d_call: TRBD2; j_call: TRBJ2-2; v_call: TRBV5-1; clone_size: few; cdr3_aa: CASRRTLAGGFAGELFF; cdr3_nt: TGCGCCAGCAGGCGTACACTAGCGGGAGGTTTCGCCGGGGAGCTGTTTTTT
d_call: NA; j_call: TRBJ1-1; v_call: TRBV2; clone_size: NA; cdr3_aa: CASRLNTEAFF; cdr3_nt: TGTGCCAGCAGATTAAACACTGAAGCTTTCTTT
d_call: NA; j_call: TRBJ2-6; v_call: TRBV7-6; clone_size: NA; cdr3_aa: CASSPLAAGFSGANVLTF; cdr3_nt: TGTGCCAGCAGCCCATTAGCGGCAGGGTTCTCGGGGGCCAACGTCCTGACTTTC
d_call: NA; j_call: TRBJ1-5; v_call: TRBV5-8; clone_size: NA; cdr3_aa: CASSDRRQPQHF; cdr3_nt: TGTGCCAGCAGCGACAGGCGGCAGCCCCAGCATTTT
d_call: NA; j_call: TRBJ2-3; v_call: TRBV25-1; clone_size: NA; cdr3_aa: CASSLASTDTQYF; cdr3_nt: TGTGCCAGCAGCTTGGCTAGCACAGATACGCAGTATTTT
d_call: TRBD2; j_call: TRBJ2-1; v_call: TRBV24-1; clone_size: NA; cdr3_aa: CATSDSGLAGSNEQFF; cdr3_nt: TGTGCCACCAGTGATTCAGGACTAGCGGGGTCCAATGAGCAGTTCTTC
d_call: TRBD2; j_call: TRBJ2-3; v_call: TRBV6-2/TRBV6-3; clone_size: NA; cdr3_aa: CASRPPSGRAGTDTQYF; cdr3_nt: TGTGCCAGCAGGCCTCCTAGCGGGAGGGCCGGCACAGATACGCAGTATTTT
d_call: TRBD2; j_call: TRBJ2-1; v_call: TRBV10-3; clone_size: once; cdr3_aa: CAISEQRENNEQFF; cdr3_nt: TGTGCCATCAGTGAACAGCGGGAGAACAATGAGCAGTTCTTC
d_call: TRBD1; j_call: TRBJ1-5; v_call: TRBV6-5; clone_size: NA; cdr3_aa: CASSTQGLPPQHF; cdr3_nt: TGTGCCAGCAGCACACAGGGGCTCCCGCCCCAGCATTTT
d_call: TRBD1; j_call: TRBJ2-7; v_call: TRBV12-3/TRBV12-4; clone_size: NA; cdr3_aa: CASKPRDRYEQYF; cdr3_nt: TGTGCCAGCAAACCCCGGGACAGATACGAGCAGTACTTC
d_call: TRBD1; j_call: TRBJ2-5; v_call: TRBV5-1; clone_size: NA; cdr3_aa: CASTRTGEETQYF; cdr3_nt: TGCGCCAGCACCAGGACAGGGGAAGAGACCCAGTACTTC
d_call: NA; j_call: TRBJ2-1; v_call: TRBV29-1; clone_size: NA; cdr3_aa: CSVVRELDEQFF; cdr3_nt: TGCAGCGTCGTCAGGGAATTGGATGAGCAGTTCTTC
d_call: NA; j_call: TRBJ2-1; v_call: TRBV5-1; clone_size: once; cdr3_aa: CASRRDFSSYNEQFF; cdr3_nt: TGCGCCAGCAGAAGGGACTTCAGCTCCTACAATGAGCAGTTCTTC
d_call: TRBD2; j_call: TRBJ2-7; v_call: TRBV6-5; clone_size: NA; cdr3_aa: CASTLRGGRGEQYF; cdr3_nt: TGTGCCAGCACCCTGAGGGGCGGGAGGGGGGAGCAGTACTTC
d_call: TRBD1; j_call: TRBJ1-2; v_call: TRBV20-1; clone_size: NA; cdr3_aa: CSARDSGGYTF; cdr3_nt: TGCAGTGCCAGGGACAGCGGCGGCTACACCTTC
d_call: TRBD1; j_call: TRBJ2-5; v_call: TRBV6-2/TRBV6-3; clone_size: NA; cdr3_aa: CASSNAGTGGDETQYF; cdr3_nt: TGTGCCAGCAGTAACGCCGGGACAGGGGGTGATGAGACCCAGTACTTC
d_call: NA; j_call: TRBJ2-1; v_call: TRBV5-1; clone_size: NA; cdr3_aa: CASSLMTAGDEQFF; cdr3_nt: TGCGCCAGCAGCTTGATGACAGCGGGCGATGAGCAGTTCTTC
d_call: TRBD1; j_call: TRBJ1-2; v_call: TRBV2; clone_size: NA; cdr3_aa: CASSVQGVVDYGYTF; cdr3_nt: TGTGCCAGCAGTGTCCAGGGGGTGGTCGACTATGGCTACACCTTC
d_call: TRBD1; j_call: TRBJ2-7; v_call: TRBV5-1; clone_size: once; cdr3_aa: CASSPPGQAYEQYF; cdr3_nt: TGCGCCAGCAGCCCACCGGGACAGGCCTACGAGCAGTACTTC
d_call: TRBD1; j_call: TRBJ1-6; v_call: TRBV10-2; clone_size: NA; cdr3_aa: CASSDEGANNSPLHF; cdr3_nt: TGCGCCAGCAGTGACGAGGGGGCCAATAATTCACCCCTCCACTTT
d_call: TRBD1; j_call: TRBJ1-5; v_call: TRBV6-1; clone_size: NA; cdr3_aa: CASSEVGTGGRNQPQHF; cdr3_nt: TGTGCCAGCAGTGAGGTCGGGACAGGGGGGAGGAATCAGCCCCAGCATTTT
d_call: TRBD1; j_call: TRBJ2-5; v_call: TRBV19; clone_size: NA; cdr3_aa: CASSPAGGLQETQYF; cdr3_nt: TGTGCCAGTAGTCCAGCAGGGGGTCTCCAAGAGACCCAGTACTTC